This note documents a single T cell receptor (beta chain) sequence. Antigen specificity is unknown. This entry comes from a study of cytomegalovirus exposure and HLA in healthy donors. Points from the study as a whole: Most TCR sequences were rare, but some public TCRs occurred in many donors. The study put around 180 TCR beta chains on its list as cytomegalovirus-associated. A few CMV-associated chains were confirmed in vitro to be specific for CMV antigens.

TCRdb's table, derived via immunoSEQ multiplex PCR, lists solely in-frame clones and lacks some. The sample yields approximately 140,000 clones, around 85% seen once. The sequenced material came from PBMCs. This clonotype was sampled from a man between 18 and 35 years old in good health and CMV-seronegative.

CDR3 protein: CASSSFTSGVYNEQFF. The CDR3 coding sequence is TGTGCCAGCAGTTCATTTACTAGCGGGGTATACAATGAGCAGTTCTTC. The V and J genes are TRBV28 and TRBJ2-1; 10 bases fit TRBD2. The CDR3 runs to 16 residues. Per germline, CDR1 MDHEN and CDR2 SYDVKM. Trimming removed 4 bases from V and 4 bases from J; junction bases left unmatched: 7.